The next 9 T cell receptor beta chains were all read from a single sample in a study of blood T cell repertoires in COVID-19 (dated by TCRdb to 2019 to 2021). The library was built by means of the immunoSEQ multiplex PCR assay. TCRdb limited this immuneACCESS table to in-frame rearrangements with V and J called. A share of clones is missing; checked studies link under half to unresolved V genes, and the rest is unexplained. This sample is represented by about 150,000 clones; approximately 88% of them were singletons. The ten top clones hold roughly 4.4% of the sample. Material: peripheral blood. The source is a human donor in a cohort sampled during active COVID-19.

V usage is TRBV30 and J usage is TRBJ1-1, with D perhaps matching TRBD1 (6 bases). The germline V gene encodes CDR1 GTSNPN and CDR2 SVGIG (reference sequence). CDR3 length equals 13 residues. The germline V and J ends were trimmed by 5 bases and 2 bases, with 12 bases remaining between them. The CDR3 sequence: CAWGQLVNTEAFF. For the CDR3, the DNA is TGTGCCTGGGGACAGCTAGTCAACACTGAAGCTTTCTTT.

The chain uses TRBV6-5 and TRBJ2-3, with 8 positions matching TRBD1. Trimming took 4 bases from V and 5 from J; bases not matched to a gene: 11. This CDR3 contains 16 residues. Germline-derived CDR1 and CDR2 are MNHEY and SVGAGI. DNA for the CDR3: TGTGCCAGCAGTTGGGGGACAGGCCCCGGTGGAGATACGCAGTATTTT. Its translation: CASSWGTGPGGDTQYF.

The rearrangement links TRBV7-6 to TRBJ2-1, with D possibly TRBD2 on 5 matching bases. This CDR3 is built from 13 residues. CDR1 is SGHVS and CDR2 is FNYEAQ in the germline V gene. Trimming removed 5 bases at V and 6 bases at J, with 11 bases between. The CDR3 DNA reads TGTGCCAGCAGCCGTTCTGCGGGCAATGAGCAGTTCTTC. Protein: CASSRSAGNEQFF.

This chain links TRBV5-1 with TRBJ2-7; TRBD1 agrees at 11 bases. Germline V lookup: CDR1 SGHRS, CDR2 YFSETQ. The CDR3 has 14 amino acids. J gave up 4 bases and V 3 bases, and 3 bases lay outside the gene matches. The chain's CDR3 is CASSSDRGLYEQYF. CDR3 nucleotides: TGCGCCAGCAGCTCGGACAGGGGGCTGTACGAGCAGTACTTC.

In this sample, this clone turned up once. The chain uses TRBV2 and TRBJ2-3; 13 bases match TRBD2. V gave up 6 bases and J gave up 3 bases; unmatched junction bases: 3. Germline loops: CDR1 SNHLY, CDR2 FYNNEI. The length of the CDR3 is 15 residues. The CDR3 here is CASRRTSGGTDTQYF. In DNA form, the CDR3 reads TGTGCCAGCAGGCGGACTAGCGGGGGAACAGATACGCAGTATTTT.

The V and J genes are TRBV6-5 and TRBJ2-2; 11 nucleotides line up with TRBD2. Germline loops: CDR1 MNHEY, CDR2 SVGAGI. The junction had 4 bases not matched to a gene; V was cut back by 1 base and J by 6 bases. The length of the CDR3 is 16 residues. CDR3 in DNA: TGTGCCAGCAGTTACTTGCCGGGACTAGCGGCCGGGGAGCTGTTTTTT. It encodes CASSYLPGLAAGELFF.

The chain uses TRBV30 and TRBJ2-5; D not resolved. Trimming took off 0 bases at V and 1 base at J, with 6 bases between the two ends. The CDR3 runs 13 residues. Germline loops: CDR1 GTSNPN, CDR2 SVGIG (reference sequence). CDR3 residues: CAWSVLGQETQYF. The CDR3 bases are TGTGCCTGGAGTGTACTCGGCCAAGAGACCCAGTACTTC.

This clone was seen a single time. The gene calls are TRBV6-5 and TRBJ1-2; D remains unclear. Germline values: CDR1 MNHEY, CDR2 SVGAGI. CDR3 length: 14 residues. Trimming stripped 7 bases from V and 3 bases from J, with 15 bases between. The DNA of the CDR3 is TGTGCCAGCAAGTACAGCCCAGCGGACTATGGCTACACCTTC. Its protein product is CASKYSPADYGYTF.

This clone was detected a few times. V gene TRBV19 combines with J gene TRBJ1-4, with D possibly being TRBD1 (6 bases). Deletions cut 3 bases from V and 7 bases from J, with 12 bases between. Per germline, CDR1 LNHDA and CDR2 SQIVND (reference sequence). CDR3 length: 14 amino acids. The chain's CDR3 is CASSIPGAGEKLFF. CDR3 sequence (DNA): TGTGCCAGTAGTATCCCAGGGGCCGGTGAAAAACTGTTTTTT.